Listed below are T cell receptor beta chains from one sample, sequenced in a study of blood T cell repertoires in COVID-19. The repertoire was sequenced with immunoSEQ multiplex PCR; TCRdb's copy has only in-frame clones and lacks some. This sample has approximately 290,000 clones, with around 90% found just once. Sequenced sample: peripheral blood. The receptor set was obtained from a man aged 18 to 29 with active or convalescent COVID-19. Each CDR3 is given with its conserved first and last residue. The order of the fields is J gene, clone size, V gene, D gene, CDR3 DNA, CDR3 protein. A D gene is named only where the DNA matches it firmly. Clone size appears in some rows only: once, few, many, or a class for an expanded clone.

TRBJ1-1,NA,TRBV18,NA,TGTGCCAGCTCTCTCGGGTGGGAGGTCACTGAAGCTTTCTTT,CASSLGWEVTEAFF
TRBJ1-1,NA,TRBV11-2,NA,TGTGCCAGCAGCTCGTCCGACTGGAGTGAAGCTTTCTTT,CASSSSDWSEAFF
TRBJ2-7,once,TRBV5-8,TRBD1,TGTGCCAGCAGCTTGGACGGGACAGTCTTACTTCACGAGCAGTACTTC,CASSLDGTVLLHEQYF
TRBJ2-2,NA,TRBV13,TRBD2,TGTGCCAGCAGCGTCACGCTAGCGGGAGACGCCGGGGAGCTGTTTTTT,CASSVTLAGDAGELFF
TRBJ1-1,NA,TRBV7-9,NA,TGTGCCAGCAGACCCGGACAGATGAACACTGAAGCTTTCTTT,CASRPGQMNTEAFF
TRBJ1-6,NA,TRBV6-5,NA,TGTGCCAGCAGGCGGGCCCTCGATTCACCCCTCCACTTT,CASRRALDSPLHF
TRBJ2-7,NA,TRBV11-2,NA,TGTGCCAGCAGCCTAACTAGCAAACCCTACGAGCAGTACTTC,CASSLTSKPYEQYF
TRBJ2-7,NA,TRBV13,NA,TGTGCCAGCAGCTCCGTACAGGGCTACGAGCAGTACTTC,CASSSVQGYEQYF
TRBJ1-3,NA,TRBV3-1/TRBV3-2,NA,TGTGCCAGCAGCCAAGGTTGGGCCGCTGGAAACACCATATATTTT,CASSQGWAAGNTIYF
TRBJ1-4,NA,TRBV7-9,NA,TGTGCCAGCCTCGCCGAGGGTCGGGGGGCGACTAATGAAAAACTGTTTTTT,CASLAEGRGATNEKLFF
TRBJ2-1,NA,TRBV28,NA,TGTGCCAGCAGTTTACCCAGGGGCGTTGTGTCCTACAATGAGCAGTTCTTC,CASSLPRGVVSYNEQFF
TRBJ1-1,NA,TRBV10-2,NA,TGCGCCAGCAGTGATTACAGTGAAGCTTTCTTT,CASSDYSEAFF
TRBJ2-7,NA,TRBV28,NA,TGTGCCAGCACCTCAGGGGTAACCTACGAGCAGTACTTC,CASTSGVTYEQYF
TRBJ2-3,NA,TRBV6-5,TRBD1,TGTGCCAGCAGTTACTTGGTAGGGGGCAGAGGAGATACGCAGTATTTT,CASSYLVGGRGDTQYF
TRBJ2-7,NA,TRBV11-2,NA,TGTGCCAGCAGCTTAGGGGGGAACAGGGCCCTCTCCTACGAGCAGTACTTC,CASSLGGNRALSYEQYF
TRBJ1-4,NA,TRBV9,NA,TGTGCCAGCAGCGTAACAGGAGCTAATGAAAAACTGTTTTTT,CASSVTGANEKLFF
TRBJ2-7,NA,TRBV2,TRBD1,TGTGCCAGCAGTCCCCGGGACAGGTCCTACGAGCAGTACTTC,CASSPRDRSYEQYF
TRBJ1-1,NA,TRBV11-2,NA,TGTGCCAGCAGCTTAATAGGGGCCACTGAAGCTTTCTTT,CASSLIGATEAFF
TRBJ2-1,NA,TRBV5-1,NA,TGCGCCAGCTCCAAGGCGGGTTCCTACAATGAGCAGTTCTTC,CASSKAGSYNEQFF
TRBJ2-2,NA,TRBV6-6,NA,TGTGCCAGCAGCAACCACCGGGACACTTACACCGGGGAGCTGTTTTTT,CASSNHRDTYTGELFF
TRBJ1-5,few,TRBV5-1,NA,TGCGCCAGCAGCCTGGGACTCAATCAGCCCCAGCATTTT,CASSLGLNQPQHF
TRBJ1-2,NA,TRBV2,NA,TGTGCCACTCACGCGGGGGGTCGGGCAAACTATGGCTACACCTTC,CATHAGGRANYGYTF
TRBJ2-3,NA,TRBV27,TRBD2,TGTGCCAGCAGTACCACCTCCGGGACTAGCCAAACAGATACGCAGTATTTT,CASSTTSGTSQTDTQYF